This T cell receptor (beta chain) stems from a study of sequential checkpoint blockade in melanoma. Overall study: First-line arms were nivolumab then ipilimumab, or the reverse, randomized 1:1.

The table lists this clone with a few counts. Only in-frame clones appear in the TCRdb table, and some are missing; sequencing was by immunoSEQ multiplex PCR. The data contain about 4,600 clones, around 57% of them seen just once; the ten biggest clones take up more than 20%. Noted treatment: randomized to nivolumab then ipilimumab (arm A) or the reverse (arm B). Between the trimmed V and J ends, which lost 0 bases and 4 bases, there was a span of 13 bases. Germline CDR1 reads LNHNV; CDR2 reads YYDKDF (reference sequence). CDR3 length: 15 amino acids. Material: CD8+ T cells sorted from blood (inferred from file names), obtained from a patient given nivolumab and ipilimumab in sequence. The rearrangement uses TRBV15 and TRBJ2-7; D ambiguous. This receptor was obtained from a human donor with melanoma. As DNA, the CDR3 is TGTGCCACCAGCAGAGATGATAGTATCGCATACGAGCAGTACTTC. It translates to CATSRDDSIAYEQYF.